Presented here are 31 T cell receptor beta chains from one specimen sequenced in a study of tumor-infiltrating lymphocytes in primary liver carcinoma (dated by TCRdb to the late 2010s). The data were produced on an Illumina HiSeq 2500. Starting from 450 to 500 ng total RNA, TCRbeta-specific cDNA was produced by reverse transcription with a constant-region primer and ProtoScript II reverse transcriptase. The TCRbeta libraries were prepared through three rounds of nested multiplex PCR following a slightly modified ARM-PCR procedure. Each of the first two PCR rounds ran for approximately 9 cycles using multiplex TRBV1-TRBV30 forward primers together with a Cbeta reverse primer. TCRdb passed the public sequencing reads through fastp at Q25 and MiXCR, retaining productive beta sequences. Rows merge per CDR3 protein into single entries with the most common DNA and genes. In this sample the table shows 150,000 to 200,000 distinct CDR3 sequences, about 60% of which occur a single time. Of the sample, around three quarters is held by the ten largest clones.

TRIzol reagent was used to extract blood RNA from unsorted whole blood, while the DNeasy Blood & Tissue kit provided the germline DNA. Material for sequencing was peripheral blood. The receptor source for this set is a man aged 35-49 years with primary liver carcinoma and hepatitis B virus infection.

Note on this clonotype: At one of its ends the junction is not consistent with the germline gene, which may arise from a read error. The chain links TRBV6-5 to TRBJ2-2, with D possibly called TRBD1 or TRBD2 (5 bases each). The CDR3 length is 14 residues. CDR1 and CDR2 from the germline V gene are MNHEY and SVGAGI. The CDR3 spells CASSGSYWDGDLFF. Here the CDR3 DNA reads TGTGCCAGCTCAGGGTCGTACTGGGACGGGGACCTGTTTTTT.

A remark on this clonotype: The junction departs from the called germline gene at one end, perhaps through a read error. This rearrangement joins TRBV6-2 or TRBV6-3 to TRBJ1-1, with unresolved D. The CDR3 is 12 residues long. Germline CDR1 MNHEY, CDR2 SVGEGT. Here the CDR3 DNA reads TGTGCCAGCCGAGGTTGGAACGCTGAAGCTTTCTTT. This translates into CASRGWNAEAFF.

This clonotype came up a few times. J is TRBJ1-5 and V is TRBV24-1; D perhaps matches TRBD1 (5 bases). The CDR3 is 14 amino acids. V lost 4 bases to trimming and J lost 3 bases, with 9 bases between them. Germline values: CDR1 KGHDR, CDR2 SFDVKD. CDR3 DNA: TGTGCCACCAGTGAGACAGACCCCAATCAGCCCCAGCATTTT. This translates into CATSETDPNQPQHF.

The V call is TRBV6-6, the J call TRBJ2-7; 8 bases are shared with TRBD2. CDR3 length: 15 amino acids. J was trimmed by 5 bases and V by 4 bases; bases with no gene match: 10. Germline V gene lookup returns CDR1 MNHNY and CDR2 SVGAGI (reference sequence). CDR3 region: CASSSTGGPKNEQYF. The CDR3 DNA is TGTGCCAGCAGTTCCACGGGAGGGCCGAAGAACGAGCAGTACTTC.

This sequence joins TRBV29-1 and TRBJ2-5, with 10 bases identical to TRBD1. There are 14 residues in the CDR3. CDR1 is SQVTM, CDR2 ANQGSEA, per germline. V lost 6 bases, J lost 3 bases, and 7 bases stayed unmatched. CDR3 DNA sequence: TGCAGCGTAGACCCCGGGACAGGGGAAGAGACCCAGTACTTC. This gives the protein CSVDPGTGEETQYF.

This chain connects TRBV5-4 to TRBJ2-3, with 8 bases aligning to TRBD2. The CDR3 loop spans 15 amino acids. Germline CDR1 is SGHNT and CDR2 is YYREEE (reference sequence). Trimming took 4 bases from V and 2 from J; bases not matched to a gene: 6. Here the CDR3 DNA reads TGTGCCAGCAGCCCGCGGGGGGCCCACACAGATACGCAGTATTTT. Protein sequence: CASSPRGAHTDTQYF.

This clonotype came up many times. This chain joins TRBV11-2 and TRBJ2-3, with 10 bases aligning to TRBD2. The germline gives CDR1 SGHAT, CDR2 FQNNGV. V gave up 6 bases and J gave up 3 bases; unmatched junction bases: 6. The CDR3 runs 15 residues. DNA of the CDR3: TGTGCCAGCAGAAGAACTAGCGGGGTAACAGATACGCAGTATTTT. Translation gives CASRRTSGVTDTQYF.

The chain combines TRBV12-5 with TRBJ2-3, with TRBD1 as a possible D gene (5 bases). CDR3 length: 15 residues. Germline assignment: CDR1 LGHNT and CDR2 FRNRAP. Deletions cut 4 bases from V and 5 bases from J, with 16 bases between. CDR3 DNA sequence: TGTGCTAGTGGTTCCCCGACAGACCGAGGAGATACGCAGTATTTT. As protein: CASGSPTDRGDTQYF.

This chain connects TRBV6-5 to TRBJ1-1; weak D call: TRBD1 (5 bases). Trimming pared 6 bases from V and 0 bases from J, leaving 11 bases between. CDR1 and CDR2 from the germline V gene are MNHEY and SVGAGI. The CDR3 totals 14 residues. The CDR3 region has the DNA TGTGCCAGCAGACCGGGGCTCTTGAACACTGAAGCTTTCTTT. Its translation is CASRPGLLNTEAFF.

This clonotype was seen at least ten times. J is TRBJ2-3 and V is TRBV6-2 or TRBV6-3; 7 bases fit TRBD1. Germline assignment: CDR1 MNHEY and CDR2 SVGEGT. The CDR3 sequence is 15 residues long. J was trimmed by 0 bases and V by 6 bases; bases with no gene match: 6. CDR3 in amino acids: CASSPRTGSTDTQYF. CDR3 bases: TGTGCCAGCAGCCCCAGGACAGGTAGCACAGATACGCAGTATTTT.

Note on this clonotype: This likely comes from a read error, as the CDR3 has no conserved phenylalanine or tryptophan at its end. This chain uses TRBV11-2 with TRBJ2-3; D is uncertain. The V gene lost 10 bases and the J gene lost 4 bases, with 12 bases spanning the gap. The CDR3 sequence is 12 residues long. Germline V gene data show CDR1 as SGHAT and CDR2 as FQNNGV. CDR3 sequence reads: CAMTHGADTQYL. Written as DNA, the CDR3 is TGTGCCATGACCCACGGCGCAGATACGCAGTATTTA.

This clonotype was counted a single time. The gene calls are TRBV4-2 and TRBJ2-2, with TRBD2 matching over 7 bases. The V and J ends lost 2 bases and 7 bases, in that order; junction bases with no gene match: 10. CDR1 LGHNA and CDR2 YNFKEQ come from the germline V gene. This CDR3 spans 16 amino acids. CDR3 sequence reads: CASSQSSGEWDGELFF. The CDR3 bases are TGTGCCAGCAGCCAATCTAGCGGAGAGTGGGACGGGGAGCTGTTTTTT.

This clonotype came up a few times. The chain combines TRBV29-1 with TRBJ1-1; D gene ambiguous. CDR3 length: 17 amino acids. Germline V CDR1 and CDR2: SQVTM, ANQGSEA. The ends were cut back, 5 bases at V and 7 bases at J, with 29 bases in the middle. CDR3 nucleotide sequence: TGCAGCGTTCGACCCGTGAGATCAGGAGCAACAGTGGGTGAAGCTTTCTTT. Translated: CSVRPVRSGATVGEAFF.

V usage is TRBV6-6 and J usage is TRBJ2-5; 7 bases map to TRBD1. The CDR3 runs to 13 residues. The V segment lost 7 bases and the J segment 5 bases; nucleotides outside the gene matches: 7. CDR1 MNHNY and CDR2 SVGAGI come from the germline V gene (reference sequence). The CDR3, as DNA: TGTGCCAGCACCAGGGACAGTGCGGAGACCCAGTACTTC. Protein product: CASTRDSAETQYF.

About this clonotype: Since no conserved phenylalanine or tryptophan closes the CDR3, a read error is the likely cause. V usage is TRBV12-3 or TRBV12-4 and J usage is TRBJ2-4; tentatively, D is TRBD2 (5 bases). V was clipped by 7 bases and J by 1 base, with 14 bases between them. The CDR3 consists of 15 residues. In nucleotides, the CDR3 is TGTGCCAGCAAGAACGAGAGGGCCGCCAAAAACATTCAGTACTCC. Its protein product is CASKNERAAKNIQYS.

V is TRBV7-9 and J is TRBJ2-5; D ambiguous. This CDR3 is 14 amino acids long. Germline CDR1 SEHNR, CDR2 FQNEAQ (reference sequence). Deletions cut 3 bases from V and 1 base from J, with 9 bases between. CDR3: CASSFQNLQETQYF. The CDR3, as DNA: TGTGCCAGCAGCTTCCAAAATCTCCAAGAGACCCAGTACTTC.

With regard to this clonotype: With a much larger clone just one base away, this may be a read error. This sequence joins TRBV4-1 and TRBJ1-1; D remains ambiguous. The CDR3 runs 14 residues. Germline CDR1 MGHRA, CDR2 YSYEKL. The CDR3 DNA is TGCGCCAGCAGTCAAGAGAGGTTTAACACTGAAGCTTTCTTT. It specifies CASSQERFNTEAFF.

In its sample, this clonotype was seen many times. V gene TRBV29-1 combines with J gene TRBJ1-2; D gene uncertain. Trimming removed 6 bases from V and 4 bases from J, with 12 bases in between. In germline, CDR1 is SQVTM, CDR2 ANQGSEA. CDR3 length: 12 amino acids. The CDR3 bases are TGCAGCGTGTCGTCGGGGAGCTATGGCTACACCTTC. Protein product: CSVSSGSYGYTF.

In DNA, the CDR3 is TGTGCCAGCAGTTTAGACGGGAGTACAGATACGCAGTATTTT. Translating gives CASSLDGSTDTQYF. This chain links TRBV28 with TRBJ2-3, with TRBD2 as a possible D gene (6 bases). CDR1 is MDHEN, CDR2 SYDVKM, per germline. The V and J ends lost 2 bases and 3 bases respectively, with 9 bases between them. The CDR3 spans 14 residues.

The CDR3 DNA is TGTGCCAGCAGTGATATCAGGGGAAGGGGCGAAAAACTGTTTTTT. Its translation is CASSDIRGRGEKLFF. The chain joins TRBV6-1 to TRBJ1-4; perhaps TRBD1 as D (6 bases). The CDR3 spans 15 residues. Germline lookup yields CDR1 MNHNS and CDR2 SASEGT. Deletions cut 3 bases from V and 8 bases from J, with 16 bases between.

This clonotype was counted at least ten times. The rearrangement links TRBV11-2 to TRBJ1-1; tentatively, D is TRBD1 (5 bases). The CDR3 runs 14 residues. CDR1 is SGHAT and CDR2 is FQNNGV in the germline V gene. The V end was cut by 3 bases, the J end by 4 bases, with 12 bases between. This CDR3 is CASSFPGEATEAFF. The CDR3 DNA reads TGTGCCAGCAGCTTTCCGGGGGAGGCCACTGAAGCTTTCTTT. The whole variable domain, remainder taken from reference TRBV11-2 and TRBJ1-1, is EAGVAQSPRYKIIEKRQSVAFWCNPISGHATLYWYQQILGQGPKLLIQFQNNGVVDDSQLPKDRFSAERLKGVDSTLKIQPAKLEDSAVYLCASSFPGEATEAFFGQGTRLTVV.

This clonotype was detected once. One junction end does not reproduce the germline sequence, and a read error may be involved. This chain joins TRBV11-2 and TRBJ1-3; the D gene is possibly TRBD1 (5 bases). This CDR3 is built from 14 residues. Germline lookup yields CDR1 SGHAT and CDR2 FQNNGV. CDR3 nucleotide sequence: TGTGCCAGTAGCTTAGAGGAGGGGCGGGACACCATATATTTT. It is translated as CASSLEEGRDTIYF.

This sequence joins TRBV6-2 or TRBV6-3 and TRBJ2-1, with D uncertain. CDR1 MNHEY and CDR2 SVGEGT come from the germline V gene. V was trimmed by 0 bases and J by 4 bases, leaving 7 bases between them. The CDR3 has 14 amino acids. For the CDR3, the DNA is TGTGCCAGCAGTTACTCCGCGAAATACAATGAGCAGTTCTTC. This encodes CASSYSAKYNEQFF.

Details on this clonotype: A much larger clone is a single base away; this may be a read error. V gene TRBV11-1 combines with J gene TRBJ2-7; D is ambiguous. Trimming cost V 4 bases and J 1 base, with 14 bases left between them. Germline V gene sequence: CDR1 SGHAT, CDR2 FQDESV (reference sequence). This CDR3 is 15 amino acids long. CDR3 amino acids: CASSSRNTLSYEQYF. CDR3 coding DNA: TGTGCCAGCAGCTCCCGGAACACACTATCCTACGAGCAGTACTTC.

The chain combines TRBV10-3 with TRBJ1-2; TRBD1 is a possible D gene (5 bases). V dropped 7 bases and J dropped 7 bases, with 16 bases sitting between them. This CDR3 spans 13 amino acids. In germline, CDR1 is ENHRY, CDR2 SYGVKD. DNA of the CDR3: TGTGCCATCACCCAGGACAAGGGAGGTGGCTACACCTTC. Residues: CAITQDKGGGYTF.

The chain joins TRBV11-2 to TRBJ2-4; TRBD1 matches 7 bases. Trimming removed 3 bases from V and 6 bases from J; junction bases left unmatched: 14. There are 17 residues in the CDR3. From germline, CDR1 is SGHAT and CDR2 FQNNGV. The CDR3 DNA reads TGTGCCAGCAGCTTTGGCGACATGACAGGGACCAGAAACATTCAGTACTTC. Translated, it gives CASSFGDMTGTRNIQYF.

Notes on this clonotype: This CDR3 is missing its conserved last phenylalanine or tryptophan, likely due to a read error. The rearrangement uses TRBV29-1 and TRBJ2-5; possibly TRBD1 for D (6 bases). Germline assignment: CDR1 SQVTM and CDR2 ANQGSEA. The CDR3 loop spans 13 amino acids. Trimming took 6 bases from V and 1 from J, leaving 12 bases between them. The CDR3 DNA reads TGCAGCGTCGACGGACAGACCCAAGAGACCCAGTACCTA. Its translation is CSVDGQTQETQYL.

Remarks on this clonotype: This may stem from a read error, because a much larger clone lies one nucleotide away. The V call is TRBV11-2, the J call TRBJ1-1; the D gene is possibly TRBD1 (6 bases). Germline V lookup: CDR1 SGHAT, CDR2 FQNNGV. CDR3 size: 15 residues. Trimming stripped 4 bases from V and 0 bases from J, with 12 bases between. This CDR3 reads CASSSGQIMNTEAFF. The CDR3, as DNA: TGTGCCAGCAGCTCCGGACAGATCATGAACACTGAAGCTTTCTTT.

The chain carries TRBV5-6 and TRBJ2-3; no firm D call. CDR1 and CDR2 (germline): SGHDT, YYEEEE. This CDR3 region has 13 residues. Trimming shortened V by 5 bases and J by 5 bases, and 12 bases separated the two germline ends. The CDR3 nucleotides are TGTGCCAGCAGTCCGGCCCCAGTAGATACGCAGTATTTT. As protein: CASSPAPVDTQYF.

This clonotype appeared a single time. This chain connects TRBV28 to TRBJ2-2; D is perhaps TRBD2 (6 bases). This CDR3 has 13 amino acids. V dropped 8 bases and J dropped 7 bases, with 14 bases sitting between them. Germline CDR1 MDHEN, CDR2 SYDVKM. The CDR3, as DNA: TGTGCCAGCTCAATGGAGGGAATCGGGGAGCTGTTTTTT. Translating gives CASSMEGIGELFF.

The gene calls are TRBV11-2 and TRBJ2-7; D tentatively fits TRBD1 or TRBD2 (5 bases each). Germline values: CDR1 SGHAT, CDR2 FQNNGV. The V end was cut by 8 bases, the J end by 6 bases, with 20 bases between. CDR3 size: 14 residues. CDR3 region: CASLPNPLGTEQYF. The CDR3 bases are TGTGCCAGCTTACCCAACCCCCTGGGGACCGAGCAGTACTTC.